What follows are 26 T cell receptor beta chains derived from one specimen sequenced in a study of T cells in Graves' hyperthyroidism and ophthalmopathy. RNA transcripts were the template for amplifying TCR beta CDR3 regions. In the first-round RT-PCR of the TCR CDR3, the HTBI primer set was used. TCRdb processed the multiplex PCR reads anew with MiXCR; each CDR3 protein has one entry. In the table there are about 620,000 distinct CDR3 sequences, around 15% of which are singletons. Specimen: blood. Source of these receptors: a woman under 40 with Graves' hyperthyroidism.

The chain recombines TRBV29-1 with TRBJ1-1, with D unresolved. Between the trimmed V and J ends, which lost 1 base and 1 base, there was a span of 4 bases. CDR1 is SQVTM and CDR2 is ANQGSEA in the germline V gene. CDR3 length equals 12 residues. CDR3 nucleotide sequence: TGCAGCGTTGAAGCCGCGAACACTGAAGCTTTCTTT. This codes for CSVEAANTEAFF. The variable domain in full, with the rest retrieved from reference TRBV29-1 and TRBJ1-1, is SAVISQKPSRDICQRGTSLTIQCQVDSQVTMMFWYRQQPGQSLTLIATANQGSEATYESGFVIDKFPISRPNLTFSTLTVSNMSPEDSSIYLCSVEAANTEAFFGQGTRLTVV.

The table lists this clonotype with many counts. This chain links TRBV3-1 with TRBJ2-7; 11 bases agree with TRBD2. Germline V gene sequence: CDR1 LGHDT, CDR2 YNNKEL (reference sequence). Trimming took 3 bases from V and 5 from J; bases not matched to a gene: 9. CDR3 length: 16 amino acids. CDR3 coding DNA: TGTGCCAGCAGCCATCAACTAGCGGGAGAACGCGACGAGCAGTACTTC. It specifies CASSHQLAGERDEQYF.

This clonotype was observed at least ten times. The rearrangement links TRBV13 to TRBJ1-2; D is ambiguous. Germline lookup yields CDR1 PRHDT and CDR2 FYEKMQ (reference sequence). Trimming stripped 7 bases from V and 0 bases from J, with 12 bases between. This CDR3 region has 14 residues. This CDR3 is CASTPRGANYGYTF. The DNA of the CDR3 is TGTGCCAGCACCCCGCGTGGAGCTAACTATGGCTACACCTTC.

The V gene is TRBV20-1, the J gene TRBJ2-3, with D perhaps TRBD1 or TRBD2 (5 bases each). In germline, CDR1 is DFQATT, CDR2 SNEGSKA (reference sequence). The CDR3 is made up of 15 amino acids. Deletions cut 6 bases from V and 1 base from J, with 17 bases between. The CDR3 region has the DNA TGCAGTGCACCCGGGACCCCCCTCGGCACAGATACGCAGTATTTT. It yields the protein CSAPGTPLGTDTQYF.

This clonotype appeared a few times. The gene calls are TRBV19 and TRBJ2-1, with TRBD2 identical over 7 bases. V was pared by 3 bases and J by 3 bases, with 5 bases of the junction left unmatched. This CDR3 region has 15 residues. Looked up from germline, CDR1 is LNHDA and CDR2 is SQIVND (reference sequence). The CDR3 sequence: CASSIGERDYNEQFF. CDR3 DNA: TGTGCCAGTAGTATCGGGGAGCGGGACTACAATGAGCAGTTCTTC.

This chain uses TRBV28 with TRBJ1-1; D is uncertain. Germline CDR1 MDHEN, CDR2 SYDVKM. The V end lost 3 bases, the J end lost 0 bases, and 8 bases lay between the germline ends. This CDR3 is built from 14 residues. CDR3 DNA: TGTGCCAGCAGTTTCTTGAGGGTGAACACTGAAGCTTTCTTT. Encoded protein: CASSFLRVNTEAFF.

This clonotype has at least ten counts. V gene TRBV20-1 combines with J gene TRBJ2-5; tentative D call: TRBD2 (6 bases). The CDR3 extends over 17 amino acids. CDR1 and CDR2 (germline): DFQATT, SNEGSKA (reference sequence). Deletions cut 1 base from V and 1 base from J, with 19 bases between. The CDR3 is CSARAGSPQGSQETQYF. The CDR3, as DNA: TGCAGTGCTAGAGCCGGGAGCCCTCAAGGGAGCCAAGAGACCCAGTACTTC.

This clonotype has at least ten counts. The chain employs TRBV2 and TRBJ2-7; weak D call: TRBD1 (6 bases). V was clipped by 6 bases and J by 3 bases, with 18 bases between them. Looked up from germline, CDR1 is SNHLY and CDR2 is FYNNEI. The CDR3 loop spans 15 amino acids. DNA of the CDR3: TGTGCCAGCAGATCCGACTTAGGGGGTTTCTACGAGCAGTACTTC. As protein: CASRSDLGGFYEQYF.

This clonotype appeared a few times. V usage is TRBV12-3 or TRBV12-4 and J usage is TRBJ2-2, with 12 positions matching TRBD2. The CDR3 consists of 17 residues. V lost 6 bases, J lost 3 bases, and 8 bases stayed unmatched. This CDR3 is CASSATSGRRDTGELFF. Written as DNA, the CDR3 is TGTGCCAGCAGCGCGACTAGCGGGAGACGGGACACCGGGGAGCTGTTTTTT.

This clonotype showed up just a few times. This chain connects TRBV6-1 to TRBJ1-2; a possible D gene is TRBD1 (5 bases). The CDR3 is 12 amino acids. Germline V gene lookup returns CDR1 MNHNS and CDR2 SASEGT. The V end lost 2 bases, the J end lost 5 bases, and 6 bases lay between the germline ends. The CDR3 region is CASSERGYGYTF. CDR3 coding DNA: TGTGCCAGCAGTGAAAGGGGTTATGGCTACACCTTC.

Note on this clonotype: A single base separates this from a much larger clone, so it may be a read error. This chain links TRBV6-1 with TRBJ2-7, with D perhaps matching TRBD2 (6 bases). V gave up 8 bases and J gave up 3 bases, with 17 bases separating them. There are 14 residues in the CDR3. Per germline, CDR1 MNHNS and CDR2 SASEGT. CDR3 nucleotide sequence: TGTGCCAGCGGCCTTGGGACTGACGGCTACGAGCAGTACTTC. Encoded protein: CASGLGTDGYEQYF.

V gene TRBV5-1 combines with J gene TRBJ2-7; D is unclear. The CDR3 spans 15 residues. Germline V gene lookup returns CDR1 SGHRS and CDR2 YFSETQ. Trimming cost V 3 bases and J 3 bases, with 16 bases left between them. The CDR3 region has the DNA TGCGCCAGCAGCTCGGACCTAACTTGGGACTACGAGCAGTACTTC. Its protein product is CASSSDLTWDYEQYF.

This clonotype was counted ten times or more. The V call is TRBV7-2, the J call TRBJ2-5; no reliable D call. The CDR3 is 14 residues long. Germline V gene data show CDR1 as SGHTA and CDR2 as FQGNSA. The V end was cut by 2 bases, the J end by 5 bases, with 12 bases between. In DNA form, the CDR3 reads TGTGCCAGCAGCTTAAAGCGCCCGCGGGAGACCCAGTACTTC. Translation gives CASSLKRPRETQYF.

This clonotype was seen at least ten times. The rearrangement links TRBV28 to TRBJ1-5; D remains unclear. Between the trimmed V and J ends, which lost 7 bases and 3 bases, there was a span of 7 bases. Germline V CDR1 and CDR2: MDHEN, SYDVKM. The CDR3 is made up of 12 amino acids. CDR3 sequence reads: CASKVYNQPQHF. Written as DNA, the CDR3 is TGTGCCAGCAAAGTTTACAATCAGCCCCAGCATTTT.

This clonotype was recorded a few times. This chain links TRBV27 with TRBJ1-2, with D possibly being TRBD1 (5 bases). With 6 bases removed from V and 2 bases from J, the gap between germline ends came to 10 bases. In germline, CDR1 is MNHEY, CDR2 SMNVEV (reference sequence). The CDR3 consists of 13 residues. DNA for the CDR3: TGTGCCAGCAGCGACAGACCGAACTATGGCTACACCTTC. Translation: CASSDRPNYGYTF.

This clonotype has a count of ten or more. The V call is TRBV4-2, the J call TRBJ2-5, with 13 bases aligning to TRBD2. The CDR3 loop spans 16 amino acids. V trimming: 4 bases; J trimming: 1 base; junction bases outside the gene matches: 3. The germline V gene encodes CDR1 LGHNA and CDR2 YNFKEQ. Here the CDR3 DNA reads TGTGCCAGCAGCCCTGGGACTAGCGGGACCCAAGAGACCCAGTACTTC. This encodes CASSPGTSGTQETQYF.

The CDR3 DNA is TGTGCCAGCAGCTTTGGGGACAGGGCTTCACCCCTCCACTTT. This translates into CASSFGDRASPLHF. V is TRBV7-2 and J is TRBJ1-6; 9 nucleotides agree with TRBD1. Trimming removed 3 bases from V and 9 bases from J; junction bases left unmatched: 3. Per the germline V gene, CDR1 is SGHTA and CDR2 is FQGNSA. CDR3 length equals 14 residues.

This clonotype was counted many times. The chain has TRBV18 and TRBJ2-7, with TRBD1 matching 9 bases. V lost 4 bases to trimming and J lost 4 bases; unmatched junction nucleotides: 11. Germline V CDR1 and CDR2: KGHSH, LQKENI. The CDR3 is 16 residues long. CDR3 residues: CASSLPGTGISYEQYF. CDR3 nucleotide sequence: TGTGCCAGCTCACTACCCGGGACAGGGATATCGTACGAGCAGTACTTC. Using reference TRBV18 and TRBJ2-7 for the parts outside the CDR3, the full variable domain is NAGVMQNPRHLVRRRGQEARLRCSPMKGHSHVYWYRQLPEEGLKFMVYLQKENIIDESGMPKERFSAEFPKEGPSILRIQQVVRGDSAAYFCASSLPGTGISYEQYFGPGTRLTVT.

This clonotype was counted ten times or more. V and J are TRBV28 and TRBJ2-3; unclear D gene. V was clipped by 6 bases and J by 3 bases, with 13 bases between them. This CDR3 is built from 14 residues. The germline gives CDR1 MDHEN, CDR2 SYDVKM. The CDR3, as DNA: TGTGCCAGCAGGGGGTCCTCCTCGACAGATACGCAGTATTTT. It specifies CASRGSSSTDTQYF.

This clonotype was picked up a small number of times. The chain couples TRBV20-1 to TRBJ1-2; D gene uncertain. The germline CDR1 and CDR2 sequences are DFQATT and SNEGSKA (reference sequence). Trimming removed 4 bases from V and 0 bases from J, with 9 bases in between. This CDR3 has 13 residues. This CDR3 is CSAILGTNYGYTF. Here the CDR3 DNA reads TGCAGTGCTATATTAGGGACTAACTATGGCTACACCTTC.

This clonotype was found once. The chain recombines TRBV20-1 with TRBJ1-5; maybe TRBD1 (6 bases). Germline CDR1 DFQATT, CDR2 SNEGSKA (reference sequence). This CDR3 comprises 15 residues. V lost 0 bases, J lost 1 base, and 10 bases lay in between. CDR3 residues: CSARDRGISNQPQHF. Here the CDR3 DNA reads TGCAGTGCTAGAGATAGGGGGATAAGCAATCAGCCCCAGCATTTT.

This clonotype appeared many times. The rearrangement joins TRBV11-2 to TRBJ2-3; 8 bases are shared with TRBD1. CDR1 and CDR2 from the germline V gene are SGHAT and FQNNGV. CDR3 length: 16 residues. With V trimmed by 5 bases and J by 3 bases, 10 bases remained unmatched. The CDR3 loop reads CASSRGRGLSTDTQYF. CDR3 DNA: TGTGCCAGCAGCCGAGGCAGGGGGCTTAGTACAGATACGCAGTATTTT. The complete variable domain, with remaining parts taken from reference TRBV11-2 and TRBJ2-3, reads EAGVAQSPRYKIIEKRQSVAFWCNPISGHATLYWYQQILGQGPKLLIQFQNNGVVDDSQLPKDRFSAERLKGVDSTLKIQPAKLEDSAVYLCASSRGRGLSTDTQYFGPGTRLTVL.

To note about this clonotype: One end of the junction does not line up with germline, which may come from a read error. The rearrangement links TRBV5-1 to TRBJ2-7; 8 nucleotides line up with TRBD1. The germline gives CDR1 SGHRS, CDR2 YFSETQ. The CDR3 spans 17 residues. CDR3 DNA: TGCGTCAGCAGCTTGGGAACAGGGGGAACGATTCCCTACGAGCAGTACTTC. This codes for CVSSLGTGGTIPYEQYF.

This clonotype was detected ten times or more. The genes are TRBV27 and TRBJ2-7, with D tentatively TRBD1 (7 bases). Germline V gene lookup returns CDR1 MNHEY and CDR2 SMNVEV (reference sequence). This CDR3 contains 15 residues. Trimming removed 5 bases from V and 3 bases from J, with 17 bases in between. The CDR3 loop reads CASSPEGDSLYEQYF. The CDR3 coding sequence is TGTGCCAGCAGTCCGGAGGGGGACAGCCTCTACGAGCAGTACTTC.

This clonotype occurred a few times. J is TRBJ2-7 and V is TRBV24-1; maybe TRBD1 (5 bases). The V end was cut by 4 bases, the J end by 6 bases, with 12 bases between. The CDR3 extends over 13 amino acids. The germline V gene has CDR1 KGHDR and CDR2 SFDVKD. The CDR3 here is CATSEKTVCEQYF. CDR3 nucleotides: TGTGCCACCAGTGAAAAGACAGTTTGCGAGCAGTACTTC.

The chain recombines TRBV30 with TRBJ2-6; D is ambiguous. Germline loops: CDR1 GTSNPN, CDR2 SVGIG (reference sequence). The CDR3 covers 15 residues. V was cut by 1 base and J by 0 bases, with 7 bases left in between. CDR3 nucleotides: TGTGCCTGGAGTGCCCCCAGCTCTGGGGCCAACGTCCTGACTTTC. Its protein product is CAWSAPSSGANVLTF.